This TCR beta chain was profiled in a study of blood T cells in healthy people across ages. Study results and limitations: Diversity estimates drawn from one million T cells were deemed underestimates.

Together with a sample-barcoded 5' primer, a J-beta primer mix was included in a second PCR lasting about 7 to 11 cycles. TCRdb processed the 5' RACE reads anew with MiXCR; each CDR3 protein has one entry. Of hundreds of thousands of distinct CDR3 sequences listed, about 42% are singletons. As regards this clonotype: Antigen unknown.

The CDR3 is 13 residues long. Germline V lookup: CDR1 MDHEN, CDR2 SYDVKM. V was pared by 8 bases and J by 1 base, with 12 bases between. The source material was blood. This chain uses TRBV28 with TRBJ2-7, with D hard to call. The sequence came from a man between 60 and 70 years old in good health. CDR3 DNA: TGTGCCAGCGGCCTGGGCCTTTCCTACGAGCAGTACTTC. This gives the protein CASGLGLSYEQYF.